These T cell receptor beta chains were read from a single sample in a study of blood T cell repertoires in COVID-19. Assay used: immunoSEQ multiplex PCR; TCRdb lists only in-frame clones, some missing. The sample yields fewer than 250,000 clones, nearly 90% seen once. Specimen: PBMCs or T cells enriched from blood (not recorded which). The source of these receptors is a man aged 25 to 45 who had been exposed to COVID-19. The CDR3 runs from the conserved cysteine through the conserved F or W. The D gene is left open where the match is weak.

>.|TRBV19|TRBJ2-5
CASSTDREEVKDF
TGTGCCAGTAGTACAGACAGGGAGGAGGTTAAGGACTTC
>TRBD1|TRBV9|TRBJ1-1
CASSLTGDAEAFF
TGTGCCAGCAGCCTTACAGGGGACGCTGAAGCTTTCTTT
>.|TRBV18|TRBJ2-7
CASSTEYEQYF
TGTGCCAGCTCAACAGAATACGAGCAGTACTTC
>.|TRBV4-1|TRBJ2-7
CASSYRDGEQYF
TGCGCCAGCAGCTACAGGGACGGCGAGCAGTACTTC
>.|TRBV7-9|TRBJ1-5
CASSPNSQPQHF
TGTGCCAGCAGCCCAAATTCACAGCCCCAGCATTTT
>TRBD1|TRBV5-1|TRBJ2-7
CASSLAGQGVNEQYF
TGCGCCAGCAGCTTGGCTGGACAGGGGGTCAACGAGCAGTACTTC
>.|TRBV14|TRBJ1-1
CASSQGGGVNTEAFF
TGTGCCAGCAGCCAAGGGGGGGGAGTGAACACTGAAGCTTTCTTT
>TRBD1|TRBV4-3|TRBJ2-2
CASSQTTGGAAGELFF
TGCGCCAGCAGCCAAACAACAGGGGGCGCGGCCGGGGAGCTGTTTTTT
>TRBD1|TRBV5-1|TRBJ2-1
CASSLSGQGLNEQFF
TGCGCCAGCAGCTTGTCGGGACAGGGTTTAAATGAGCAGTTCTTC
>TRBD2|TRBV29-1|TRBJ2-3
CSVVLAGGADTQYF
TGCAGCGTTGTACTAGCGGGGGGAGCAGATACGCAGTATTTT